This passage covers 13 T cell receptor beta chains from one sample sequenced in a study of CD8 T cells in ankylosing spondylitis. TCRdb processed the 5' RACE reads anew with MiXCR; each CDR3 protein has one entry. The sample has just over 300,000 distinct CDR3 sequences; roughly 20% are singletons. The sample was blood, either unsorted or a sorted T cell fraction (not recorded which). All receptors derive from a female donor with ankylosing spondylitis or in good health (not recorded which).

This clonotype was counted only a few times. V gene TRBV12-5 combines with J gene TRBJ1-1, with TRBD1 matching 7 bases. Germline V gene sequence: CDR1 LGHNT, CDR2 FRNRAP. Germline trimming cut 9 bases from V and 3 bases from J; bases unmatched to any gene: 4. The CDR3 is 12 residues long. The CDR3 DNA follows: TGTGCTAGCCGAGACAGGGACACTGAAGCTTTCTTT. Translation gives CASRDRDTEAFF.

The CDR3 here is CSAWTGAGANVLTF. The CDR3 DNA is TGCAGCGCCTGGACAGGGGCTGGGGCCAACGTCCTGACTTTC. The rearrangement joins TRBV29-1 to TRBJ2-6; 9 bases agree with TRBD1. After removal of 7 bases from V and 2 bases from J, the junction contained 3 bases not matched to a gene. The length of the CDR3 is 14 residues. Germline-derived CDR1 and CDR2 are SQVTM and ANQGSEA. The whole variable domain, remainder taken from reference TRBV29-1 and TRBJ2-6, is SAVISQKPSRDICQRGTSLTIQCQVDSQVTMMFWYRQQPGQSLTLIATANQGSEATYESGFVIDKFPISRPNLTFSTLTVSNMSPEDSSIYLCSAWTGAGANVLTFGAGSRLTVL.

This clonotype was seen a few times. The rearrangement links TRBV15 to TRBJ2-1, with D perhaps matching TRBD2 (6 bases). The length of the CDR3 is 16 residues. In germline, CDR1 is LNHNV, CDR2 YYDKDF (reference sequence). V gave up 5 bases and J gave up 7 bases, with 21 bases separating them. The CDR3 DNA reads TGTGCCACCAGCCCAAGGGCGGGGAGCTGGGGGAATGAGCAGTTCTTC. Its protein product is CATSPRAGSWGNEQFF.

The chain links TRBV6-1 to TRBJ1-5, with D possibly being TRBD1 (5 bases). Germline lookup yields CDR1 MNHNS and CDR2 SASEGT. CDR3 length equals 15 residues. Trimming took off 0 bases at V and 6 bases at J, with 12 bases between the two ends. The DNA for the CDR3 is TGTGCCAGCAGTGAAGCGGTGGGGGTGGGTCAGCCCCAGCATTTT. Amino acid sequence: CASSEAVGVGQPQHF.

This clonotype was counted between two and nine times. The chain is built from TRBV18 and TRBJ1-3; no clear D. The germline CDR1 and CDR2 sequences are KGHSH and LQKENI. Between the trimmed V and J ends, which lost 2 bases and 1 base, there was a span of 6 bases. The CDR3 is made up of 14 amino acids. In DNA form, the CDR3 reads TGTGCCAGCTCACCATTGAGATCTGGAAACACCATATATTTT. Its translation: CASSPLRSGNTIYF.

The sample holds a few counts of this clonotype. The gene calls are TRBV7-6 and TRBJ2-5, with D unresolved. From germline, CDR1 is SGHVS and CDR2 FNYEAQ. Trimming removed 2 bases from V and 6 bases from J, with 10 bases in between. The CDR3 extends over 13 amino acids. The CDR3 region has the DNA TGTGCCAGCAGCTTAAGGGCAGTGCAGACCCAGTACTTC. Amino acid sequence: CASSLRAVQTQYF.

The table lists this clonotype with many counts. V usage is TRBV3-1 and J usage is TRBJ1-6, with D unresolved. The germline V gene has CDR1 LGHDT and CDR2 YNNKEL (reference sequence). Trimming pared 3 bases from V and 10 bases from J, leaving 10 bases between. The CDR3 spans 13 residues. The CDR3 spells CASSQTPSSPLHF. The CDR3 nucleotides are TGTGCCAGCAGCCAGACCCCCTCCTCACCCCTCCACTTT.

This clonotype showed up just a few times. The chain combines TRBV12-3 or TRBV12-4 with TRBJ1-5, with D perhaps matching TRBD1 (5 bases). The V end was cut by 5 bases, the J end by 6 bases, with 11 bases between. The CDR3 is 13 residues long. CDR3 nucleotide sequence: TGTGCCAGCAGTAGGGGAGGTAGTCAGCCCCAGCATTTT. It encodes CASSRGGSQPQHF.

A remark on this clonotype: An end of the junction differs from the germline gene, which may be a read error. The chain has TRBV20-1 and TRBJ2-1; the D gene is possibly TRBD2 (5 bases). The germline V gene encodes CDR1 DFQATT and CDR2 SNEGSKA (reference sequence). This CDR3 comprises 12 residues. The CDR3 DNA is TGCAGTGCTAGAGATATCTGGGGAGTCCCCCTCTTC. Translation gives CSARDIWGVPLF.

The CDR3 sequence is CATSPSPGLAGVGEQYF. DNA of the CDR3: TGTGCCACCAGTCCCTCGCCGGGATTAGCGGGAGTCGGCGAGCAGTACTTC. The chain joins TRBV15 to TRBJ2-7; 9 positions agree with TRBD2. This CDR3 comprises 17 residues. V gave up 6 bases and J gave up 6 bases; unmatched junction bases: 18. Germline assignment: CDR1 LNHNV and CDR2 YYDKDF (reference sequence).

The chain couples TRBV21-1 to TRBJ2-1; the table gives TRBD1 as D, unverified against the DNA. TRBV21-1 is reported as a pseudogene. This CDR3 comprises 15 residues. The CDR3 DNA reads as TGTGCCAGCAGCAAAGGGGCCGGGACAGGGGGCTTGGAGTTCTTC. It specifies CASSKGAGTGGLEFF.

This clonotype was counted only a few times. This chain links TRBV20-1 with TRBJ2-7; TRBD2 agrees at 10 bases. The V segment lost 2 bases and the J segment 0 bases; nucleotides outside the gene matches: 4. The CDR3 extends over 15 amino acids. CDR1 DFQATT and CDR2 SNEGSKA come from the germline V gene (reference sequence). The CDR3 here is CSARPGTSVSYEQYF. The CDR3, as DNA: TGCAGTGCTAGACCCGGGACTAGCGTCTCCTACGAGCAGTACTTC.

This chain joins TRBV9 and TRBJ1-6; 7 positions agree with TRBD1. Germline CDR1 reads SGDLS; CDR2 reads YYNGEE. This CDR3 has 14 amino acids. Germline trimming cut 4 bases from V and 6 bases from J; bases unmatched to any gene: 4. The CDR3 bases are TGTGCCAGCAGCCCACGACAGGGTAATTCACCCCTCCACTTT. This encodes CASSPRQGNSPLHF.